A single T cell receptor beta chain is shown here with its context. Its antigen is not known. Germline loops: CDR1 ENHRY, CDR2 SYGVKD. This CDR3 spans 12 amino acids. Trimming removed 3 bases from V and 4 bases from J, with 7 bases in between. 5'RACE, which relied on constant-segment primers, yielded TCR alpha and TCR beta cDNA libraries carrying sample barcodes and UMIs. TCRdb re-called the 5' RACE reads through MiXCR, storing one row per CDR3 protein. The data contain hundreds of thousands of distinct CDR3 sequences, 15% to 20% of them seen just once; the ten biggest clones take up around 20%. This sample was taken from a study of T-cell memory formation after mild COVID-19. In the study overall: Across donors, TCR clusters were largely donor specific.

Broader study findings: That cross-reactive memory joined was suggested by some responding clones appearing in pre-infection memory. Most CD4+ clones that shrank were in CM and EM, while CD8+ ones turned up in EMRA.

The clonotype originates from a man aged 18 to 30 who had mild COVID-19 (a few samples of this study predate the infection). Cell type and time point are not known. The rearrangement links TRBV10-3 to TRBJ2-7; D perhaps matches TRBD1 (5 bases). The source material was PBMCs or a T cell subset sorted from them (not recorded which). The CDR3 region has the DNA TGTGCCATCAGTGAAAGGGGATACGAGCAGTACTTC. Its translation: CAISERGYEQYF.